This T cell receptor (beta chain) was captured by sequencing in a study of radiotherapy plus CTLA-4 blockade in lung cancer. Background on the study: Objective responses occurred in 15% to 20% of patients; about 32% had disease control. Overall study findings and caveats: Reports state that early shifts in blood T cell clones, with interferon-beta, best predicted response. In blood, TCR clones derived from the tumor expanded after radiotherapy plus ipilimumab.

Method: immunoSEQ multiplex PCR; TCRdb's copy keeps in-frame clones and lacks some. The repertoire includes more than 25,000 clones, approximately 80% of them detected once, and roughly a sixth sits in the top ten. CDR1 and CDR2 (germline): MNHEY, SVGAGI. V lost 0 bases to trimming and J lost 6 bases, with 9 bases between them. The CDR3 contains 13 residues. Chemo-refractory metastatic non-small-cell lung cancer patients received focal radiation with ipilimumab CTLA-4 blockade. Remarks on this clone: Its antigen is unknown.

J is TRBJ2-7 and V is TRBV6-5; D remains ambiguous. This material consisted of peripheral blood, taken from a patient treated with radiotherapy plus ipilimumab. This TCR was sampled from a human donor with non-small cell lung cancer that progressed on radiotherapy plus ipilimumab. The CDR3 here is CASSYSGSSEQYF. CDR3 coding DNA: TGTGCCAGCAGTTACTCGGGCAGCTCCGAGCAGTACTTC.